One and the same sample provided the 31 T cell receptor beta chains below, sequenced in a study of blood T cell repertoires in COVID-19. Sequenced by immunoSEQ multiplex PCR; TCRdb stores in-frame clones only, minus some. The sample contains over 75,000 clones, 90% of which appear only once. Sequencing was carried out using peripheral blood. The source of these receptors is a man between 60 and 75 years old with acute or convalescent COVID-19.

V usage is TRBV10-3 and J usage is TRBJ2-5; possibly TRBD1 for D (6 bases). Germline V gene lookup returns CDR1 ENHRY and CDR2 SYGVKD. The CDR3 is 15 residues long. Trimming left V 4 bases short and J 0 bases short, with 12 bases between. Written as DNA, the CDR3 is TGTGCCATCAGTGTGGGGGCTGCCAACCAAGAGACCCAGTACTTC. Protein product: CAISVGAANQETQYF.

This chain connects TRBV6-5 to TRBJ1-2; TRBD1 agrees at 7 bases. The V gene's germline CDR1 is MNHEY and CDR2 SVGAGI. J was trimmed by 8 bases and V by 7 bases; bases with no gene match: 7. CDR3 length: 12 amino acids. The CDR3 sequence is CASTLGQSGYTF. The CDR3 DNA reads TGTGCCAGCACCCTGGGACAGTCGGGCTACACCTTC.

The genes are TRBV7-9 and TRBJ2-5, with TRBD1 as a possible D gene (5 bases). Trimming took 2 bases from V and 5 from J, leaving 12 bases between them. Germline CDR1 reads SEHNR; CDR2 reads FQNEAQ (reference sequence). There are 14 residues in the CDR3. CDR3 nucleotides: TGTGCCAGCAGCTTAACTGAGAAGGGGGAGACCCAGTACTTC. Its protein product is CASSLTEKGETQYF.

The V gene is TRBV19, the J gene TRBJ1-1; TRBD1 is a possible D gene (6 bases). The CDR3 consists of 14 residues. Germline V gene data show CDR1 as LNHDA and CDR2 as SQIVND (reference sequence). The V end lost 3 bases, the J end lost 0 bases, and 8 bases lay between the germline ends. The CDR3, as DNA: TGTGCCAGTAGTATCACAGGGATGAACACTGAAGCTTTCTTT. As protein: CASSITGMNTEAFF. The whole variable domain, filled in from reference TRBV19 and TRBJ1-1, reads DGGITQSPKYLFRKEGQNVTLSCEQNLNHDAMYWYRQDPGQGLRLIYYSQIVNDFQKGDIAEGYSVSREKKESFPLTVTSAQKNPTAFYLCASSITGMNTEAFFGQGTRLTVV.

This chain connects TRBV7-3 to TRBJ1-1, with 9 positions matching TRBD1. The CDR3 has 15 residues. Germline V gives CDR1 SGHTA, CDR2 FQGTGA. V dropped 4 bases and J dropped 4; count of bases not matched to a gene: 7. CDR3 nucleotide sequence: TGTGCCAGCAGCTCAAGAGACAGGGGGTTCACTGAAGCTTTCTTT. The encoded protein is CASSSRDRGFTEAFF. The whole variable domain, remainder taken from reference TRBV7-3 and TRBJ1-1, is GAGVSQTPSNKVTEKGKYVELRCDPISGHTALYWYRQSLGQGPEFLIYFQGTGAADDSGLPNDRFFAVRPEGSVSTLKIQRTERGDSAVYLCASSSRDRGFTEAFFGQGTRLTVV.

The J gene is TRBJ2-3, the V gene TRBV7-9, with 9 positions matching TRBD1. CDR1 and CDR2 from the germline V gene are SEHNR and FQNEAQ (reference sequence). The CDR3 is made up of 14 amino acids. J was trimmed by 7 bases and V by 5 bases; bases with no gene match: 7. CDR3 sequence reads: CASSPPDRGNTQYF. The CDR3 DNA follows: TGTGCCAGCAGCCCGCCGGACAGGGGAAATACGCAGTATTTT. Looking up the rest from reference TRBV7-9 and TRBJ2-3 gives the full variable domain: DTGVSQNPRHKITKRGQNVTFRCDPISEHNRLYWYRQTLGQGPEFLTYFQNEAQLEKSRLLSDRFSAERPKGSFSTLEIQRTEQGDSAMYLCASSPPDRGNTQYFGPGTRLTVL.

V gene TRBV6-5 combines with J gene TRBJ2-1; TRBD2 aligns across 7 bases. J lost 9 bases, V lost 2 bases, and 13 bases had no gene match. CDR3 length equals 16 residues. Per the germline V gene, CDR1 is MNHEY and CDR2 is SVGAGI. The CDR3 DNA follows: TGTGCCAGCAGTTACCCCCATGAGGGAGGGCCAGGTGAGCAGTTCTTC. It yields the protein CASSYPHEGGPGEQFF.

This chain links TRBV3-1 (or the pseudogene TRBV3-2) with TRBJ2-7; unclear D gene. The V gene's germline CDR1 is LGHDT and CDR2 YNNKEL (reference sequence). V lost 0 bases to trimming and J lost 9 bases, with 15 bases between them. The CDR3 runs to 14 residues. The DNA of the CDR3 is TGTGCCAGCAGCCAAGATTTACGGAGTGCTGGGCAGTACTTC. Its protein product is CASSQDLRSAGQYF.

This chain connects TRBV4-1 to TRBJ2-7; 10 positions agree with TRBD1. There are 16 residues in the CDR3. Germline-derived CDR1 and CDR2 are MGHRA and YSYEKL. The V and J ends lost 4 bases and 0 bases, in that order; junction bases with no gene match: 6. The CDR3 loop reads CASSRTGTGASYEQYF. CDR3 coding DNA: TGCGCCAGCAGCCGAACCGGGACAGGGGCCTCCTACGAGCAGTACTTC.

V is TRBV4-1 and J is TRBJ1-6; the match to TRBD1 covers 9 bases. The CDR3 has 18 amino acids. Germline assignment: CDR1 MGHRA and CDR2 YSYEKL. Trimming at V came to 4 bases and at J to 4 bases, leaving 11 bases not matched to a gene. The CDR3 DNA is TGCGCCAGCAGCCTCAGGGACAGGGAAGGGGTTTATAATTCACCCCTCCACTTT. It yields the protein CASSLRDREGVYNSPLHF.

This chain joins TRBV4-3 and TRBJ2-2, with TRBD2 matching 7 bases. After removal of 1 base from V and 6 bases from J, the junction contained 11 bases not matched to a gene. CDR1 is LGHNA, CDR2 YSLEER, per germline. The CDR3 sequence is 17 residues long. CDR3 in amino acids: CASSQANLAARPGELFF. CDR3 in DNA: TGCGCCAGCAGCCAAGCAAATCTAGCGGCAAGGCCCGGGGAGCTGTTTTTT.

The chain carries TRBV5-4 and TRBJ2-2, with TRBD2 matching 10 bases. Germline V gives CDR1 SGHNT, CDR2 YYREEE (reference sequence). The CDR3 has 17 residues. Unmatched junction bases numbered 9, after V lost 2 bases and J lost 5 bases. The CDR3 region has the DNA TGTGCCAGCAGCTTTAAGCGGGAGGGCCCAAGGACCGGGGAGCTGTTTTTT. Protein sequence: CASSFKREGPRTGELFF.

CDR3 in amino acids: CASSPGGLAETYEQYF. The CDR3 DNA reads TGTGCCAGCAGCCCAGGAGGACTAGCGGAGACCTACGAGCAGTACTTC. This chain connects TRBV9 to TRBJ2-7, with 10 bases identical to TRBD2. The trim removed 4 bases at V and 2 bases at J, leaving 9 bases unmatched. CDR3 length equals 16 residues. Germline CDR1 reads SGDLS; CDR2 reads YYNGEE.

The chain joins TRBV12-3 or TRBV12-4 to TRBJ2-1, with 8 bases identical to TRBD2. The junction had 1 base not matched to a gene; V was cut back by 7 bases and J by 5 bases. The CDR3 runs 12 residues. The CDR3 spells CASNSGDNEQFF. The CDR3, as DNA: TGTGCCAGCAATAGCGGGGACAATGAGCAGTTCTTC.

CDR3 region: CASSLEGGQGYEQYF. Here the CDR3 DNA reads TGTGCCAGCAGCTTAGAGGGTGGACAGGGCTACGAGCAGTACTTC. The rearrangement uses TRBV7-9 and TRBJ2-7; 8 bases align to TRBD1. CDR3 size: 15 residues. V was pared by 1 base and J by 3 bases, with 5 bases of the junction left unmatched. CDR1 and CDR2 (germline): SEHNR, FQNEAQ (reference sequence).

The chain links TRBV5-5 to TRBJ2-7; maybe TRBD2 (6 bases). V was pared by 0 bases and J by 2 bases, with 24 bases between. CDR3 length: 19 residues. Looked up from germline, CDR1 is SGHKS and CDR2 is YYEKEE (reference sequence). This CDR3 is CASSLEYGLLGRGTYEQYF. In DNA form, the CDR3 reads TGTGCCAGCAGCTTGGAATACGGACTATTGGGTAGAGGGACCTACGAGCAGTACTTC.

The chain is built from TRBV10-3 and TRBJ2-2; TRBD2 aligns across 10 bases. J gave up 7 bases and V 5 bases, and 16 bases lay outside the gene matches. Per germline, CDR1 ENHRY and CDR2 SYGVKD. The CDR3 is made up of 18 amino acids. The CDR3 DNA reads as TGTGCCATCAGTAATCTAGCGGGAGCCCGCGTAGAAGGCGGGGAGCTGTTTTTT. Its translation is CAISNLAGARVEGGELFF.

This clone has a single count. The chain employs TRBV4-3 and TRBJ2-7, with TRBD1 as a possible D gene (5 bases). V lost 2 bases, J lost 6 bases, and 14 bases lay in between. Germline assignment: CDR1 LGHNA and CDR2 YSLEER. The CDR3 sequence is 14 residues long. DNA for the CDR3: TGCGCCAGCAGCCAACTTCTATGGGGCGCCGAGCAGTACTTC. This sequence encodes CASSQLLWGAEQYF.

The chain has TRBV18 and TRBJ2-5, with TRBD1 matching 7 bases. This CDR3 region has 14 residues. With V trimmed by 6 bases and J by 1 base, 5 bases remained unmatched. Germline V gene data show CDR1 as KGHSH and CDR2 as LQKENI. In DNA form, the CDR3 reads TGTGCCAGCTCCCCCAGACAGGGCCAAGAGACCCAGTACTTC. It yields the protein CASSPRQGQETQYF.

The rearrangement uses TRBV14 and TRBJ1-2; D is ambiguous. CDR3 length equals 14 residues. Germline loops: CDR1 SGHDN, CDR2 FVKESK. Trimming shortened V by 1 base and J by 4 bases, and 10 bases separated the two germline ends. CDR3 sequence reads: CASSQVPRLYGYTF. CDR3 nucleotide sequence: TGTGCCAGCAGCCAAGTTCCCAGACTCTATGGCTACACCTTC.

The CDR3 loop is CASSSDRSNTGELFF. The CDR3 nucleotides read TGCGCCAGCAGCTCGGACAGATCGAACACCGGGGAGCTGTTTTTT. The chain is built from TRBV5-1 and TRBJ2-2; D possibly corresponds to TRBD1 (6 bases). V lost 3 bases and J lost 0, with 9 bases in between. The length of the CDR3 is 15 residues. The V gene's germline CDR1 is SGHRS and CDR2 YFSETQ.

The V call is TRBV4-3, the J call TRBJ2-1; TRBD1 agrees at 7 bases. Germline V gene data show CDR1 as LGHNA and CDR2 as YSLEER. The junction had 10 bases not matched to a gene; V was cut back by 4 bases and J by 7 bases. The CDR3 spans 15 residues. The chain's CDR3 is CASSPTDRSGNEQFF. The CDR3 DNA follows: TGCGCCAGCAGCCCAACGGACAGGTCGGGAAATGAGCAGTTCTTC.

This chain joins TRBV3-1 (or the pseudogene TRBV3-2) and TRBJ2-7; a weak D match, TRBD2 (5 bases). The CDR3 contains 16 residues. Trimming stripped 4 bases from V and 0 bases from J, with 16 bases between. Germline lookup yields CDR1 LGHDT and CDR2 YNNKEL (reference sequence). Here the CDR3 reads CASSLSGTPSSYEQYF. Written as DNA, the CDR3 is TGTGCCAGCAGCCTCAGCGGAACGCCTTCCTCCTACGAGCAGTACTTC.

The rearrangement joins TRBV27 to TRBJ2-3, with D tentatively TRBD1 (5 bases). The CDR3 runs to 14 residues. The V gene's germline CDR1 is MNHEY and CDR2 SMNVEV (reference sequence). V was shortened by 3 bases and J by 2 bases, with 9 bases between the two germline ends. This CDR3 reads CASSFDRVTDTQYF. CDR3 nucleotide sequence: TGTGCCAGCAGTTTTGACAGAGTCACAGATACGCAGTATTTT.

This sequence joins TRBV30 and TRBJ1-2; 7 bases are a match to TRBD1. CDR1 GTSNPN and CDR2 SVGIG come from the germline V gene (reference sequence). This CDR3 contains 15 residues. J lost 6 bases, V lost 7 bases, and 17 bases had no gene match. The DNA of the CDR3 is TGTGCCTTACGGGTCTACGCAGGGGGGCCAGATGGCTACACCTTC. Translating it yields CALRVYAGGPDGYTF.

This chain connects TRBV7-9 to TRBJ2-5; unclear D gene. The CDR3 contains 11 residues. Looked up from germline, CDR1 is SEHNR and CDR2 is FQNEAQ (reference sequence). Trimming shortened V by 5 bases and J by 6 bases, and 7 bases separated the two germline ends. In DNA form, the CDR3 reads TGTGCCAGCAGCATCATCCAGACCCAGTACTTC. Encoded protein: CASSIIQTQYF.

This chain connects TRBV11-2 to TRBJ1-4; maybe TRBD1 (5 bases). V was cut by 2 bases and J by 8 bases, with 15 bases left in between. The V gene's germline CDR1 is SGHAT and CDR2 FQNNGV. The CDR3 covers 15 residues. CDR3 sequence: CASSLHGAPGEKLFF. The CDR3 coding sequence is TGTGCCAGCAGCTTACATGGTGCACCAGGGGAAAAACTGTTTTTT.

V gene TRBV5-1 combines with J gene TRBJ1-1, with a tentative D call TRBD1 (5 bases). The V end was cut by 2 bases, the J end by 1 base, with 9 bases between. Germline assignment: CDR1 SGHRS and CDR2 YFSETQ. This CDR3 is 14 amino acids long. This CDR3 reads CASSFSTANTEAFF. The CDR3 DNA follows: TGCGCCAGCAGCTTCTCGACAGCGAACACTGAAGCTTTCTTT. Full variable domain (rest looked up from reference TRBV5-1 and TRBJ1-1): KAGVTQTPRYLIKTRGQQVTLSCSPISGHRSVSWYQQTPGQGLQFLFEYFSETQRNKGNFPGRFSGRQFSNSRSEMNVSTLELGDSALYLCASSFSTANTEAFFGQGTRLTVV.

V usage is TRBV7-2 and J usage is TRBJ1-6; D remains unclear. The ends were cut back, 4 bases at V and 6 bases at J, with 16 bases in the middle. This CDR3 has 16 residues. In germline, CDR1 is SGHTA, CDR2 FQGNSA. The DNA of the CDR3 is TGTGCCAGCAGCTCAGTGGTTCGGGGATCTAATTCACCCCTCCACTTT. Encoded protein: CASSSVVRGSNSPLHF.

In this sample, this clone turned up a few times. The chain couples TRBV7-2 to TRBJ2-7, with 7 bases aligning to TRBD1. This CDR3 has 16 residues. V lost 0 bases, J lost 0 bases, and 5 bases stayed unmatched. Germline V CDR1 and CDR2: SGHTA, FQGNSA. The CDR3 bases are TGTGCCAGCAGCTTAGCCGGGACAGTTTCCTCCTACGAGCAGTACTTC. Residues: CASSLAGTVSSYEQYF.

V and J are TRBV12-3 or TRBV12-4 and TRBJ2-5; 9 bases are a match to TRBD1. The CDR3 is 13 residues long. With V trimmed by 6 bases and J by 4 bases, 3 bases remained unmatched. Written as DNA, the CDR3 is TGTGCCAGCAGAGACAGGGGGATAGAGACCCAGTACTTC. Its protein is CASRDRGIETQYF.